This T cell receptor (beta chain) was profiled in a study of technical replicates of blood from several donors. Profiling relied on immunoSEQ multiplex PCR, and the TCRdb table lists in-frame clones only, not all of them. The table lists tens of thousands of clones, roughly 90% of them singletons. This CDR3 has 15 amino acids. Germline V gene sequence: CDR1 LNHDA, CDR2 SQIVND (reference sequence). The V gene end was trimmed by 6 bases and the J gene end by 5 bases; junction bases not matched to a gene: 8. This chain connects TRBV19 to TRBJ1-4, with 8 positions matching TRBD1. The receptor's source is a human donor in good health. Some clones in this sample may be carry-over from other donors' samples. What was sequenced was PBMCs. CDR3 protein: CASSLDRGLNEKLFF. Written as DNA, the CDR3 is TGTGCCAGTAGCCTTGACAGGGGCCTAAATGAAAAACTGTTTTTT.